These 30 T cell receptor beta chains were all obtained from the same sample, sequenced in a study of graft-versus-host responses after intestinal transplantation. Profiled with immunoSEQ multiplex PCR; TCRdb holds only in-frame clones, not every one. The sample contains tens of thousands of clones, over 85% of which appear only once. The specimen comprised PBMCs, sampled about 790 days after a first intestinal transplant, on the day of a second. Source of these receptors: a human patient who received an intestinal transplant, so some T cells may come from the graft donor.

The chain joins TRBV5-6 to TRBJ2-4, with no clear D. The CDR3 totals 14 residues. Germline loops: CDR1 SGHDT, CDR2 YYEEEE. The ends were cut back, 2 bases at V and 2 bases at J, with 8 bases in the middle. In DNA, the CDR3 is TGTGCCAGCAGCTTTGGGCTATCCAAAAACATTCAGTACTTC. Its protein is CASSFGLSKNIQYF.

This chain links TRBV5-1 with TRBJ2-1; D not certain. CDR3 length: 16 amino acids. V lost 2 bases and J 1 base, leaving 13 bases between the germline ends. Germline assignment: CDR1 SGHRS and CDR2 YFSETQ. DNA of the CDR3: TGCGCCAGCAGCTTAGTAGTCGGCAGTTCCTACAATGAGCAGTTCTTC. Translated, it gives CASSLVVGSSYNEQFF.

The V and J genes are TRBV27 and TRBJ2-2, with 8 positions matching TRBD1. The length of the CDR3 is 16 residues. CDR1 MNHEY and CDR2 SMNVEV come from the germline V gene (reference sequence). The V and J ends lost 4 bases and 6 bases, in that order; junction bases with no gene match: 10. The CDR3 reads CASSSIDRGVPGELFF. The CDR3 DNA follows: TGTGCCAGCAGTTCTATCGACAGGGGAGTACCCGGGGAGCTGTTTTTT.

The CDR3 reads CASSLNLARDTQYF. The CDR3 DNA follows: TGTGCCAGCAGCTTGAATCTAGCGAGAGATACGCAGTATTTT. The genes are TRBV5-4 and TRBJ2-3; D is possibly TRBD2 (6 bases). With 1 base removed from V and 5 bases from J, the gap between germline ends came to 11 bases. The CDR3 loop spans 14 amino acids. CDR1 is SGHNT and CDR2 is YYREEE in the germline V gene (reference sequence).

Written as DNA, the CDR3 is TGTGCCAGCAGCTTGAGCATAGGCACAGATACGCAGTATTTT. It translates to CASSLSIGTDTQYF. The chain joins TRBV5-6 to TRBJ2-3; D gene ambiguous. Germline CDR1 reads SGHDT; CDR2 reads YYEEEE. This CDR3 comprises 14 residues. V lost 1 base to trimming and J lost 1 base, with 7 bases between them.

The chain uses TRBV6-5 and TRBJ2-7, with 10 bases identical to TRBD2. The V segment lost 6 bases and the J segment 2 bases; nucleotides outside the gene matches: 4. The CDR3 has 14 amino acids. Germline-derived CDR1 and CDR2 are MNHEY and SVGAGI. This chain's CDR3 is CASSFSGRTYEQYF. For the CDR3, the DNA is TGTGCCAGCAGCTTTAGCGGGAGGACCTACGAGCAGTACTTC.

The V call is TRBV7-3, the J call TRBJ1-1; a weak D match, TRBD1 (5 bases). CDR3 length: 13 amino acids. The germline V and J ends were trimmed by 4 bases and 1 base, with 7 bases remaining between them. CDR1 and CDR2 (germline): SGHTA, FQGTGA. The CDR3 loop reads CASSSDRNTEAFF. The CDR3 DNA reads as TGTGCCAGCAGCTCCGACAGGAACACTGAAGCTTTCTTT. Using reference TRBV7-3 and TRBJ1-1 for the parts outside the CDR3, the full variable domain is GAGVSQTPSNKVTEKGKYVELRCDPISGHTALYWYRQSLGQGPEFLIYFQGTGAADDSGLPNDRFFAVRPEGSVSTLKIQRTERGDSAVYLCASSSDRNTEAFFGQGTRLTVV.

This rearrangement joins TRBV12-2 to TRBJ2-7; the table's D call TRBD1 went unverified against the DNA. TRBV12-2 corresponds to a pseudogene. The CDR3 has 18 residues. CDR3 nucleotides: TGTGCAAGTCGCAAACACCGGGACAGGGGGTTGGAATCCTACGAGCAGTACTTC. It codes for CASRKHRDRGLESYEQYF.

Concerning this clone itself: The conserved phenylalanine or tryptophan normally closing the CDR3 is absent here, so this likely arose from a read error. This chain connects TRBV18 to TRBJ2-7, with 8 bases fitting TRBD2. This CDR3 is 14 amino acids long. V lost 4 bases, J lost 4 bases, and 6 bases stayed unmatched. In germline, CDR1 is KGHSH, CDR2 LQKENI. The CDR3 DNA reads TGTGCCAGCTCACGGGCACTAGCGGAATACGAGCAGTACCTC. It codes for CASSRALAEYEQYL.

J is TRBJ2-5 and V is TRBV5-3; 8 positions agree with TRBD1. TRBV5-3 is filed as an ORF, its function uncertain. CDR3 size: 20 residues. The ends lost 2 bases at V and 1 base at J; junction bases unmatched: 19. The CDR3 DNA reads TGTGCCAGAAGCTTCCCGATTCACCGAGAGACAGGGGTCGTCCAAGAGACCCAGTACTTC. Translating it yields CARSFPIHRETGVVQETQYF.

The gene calls are TRBV15 and TRBJ2-7, with 10 bases identical to TRBD2. V was clipped by 4 bases and J by 1 base; unmatched bases: 10. The CDR3 extends over 17 amino acids. Germline CDR1 reads LNHNV; CDR2 reads YYDKDF (reference sequence). This chain's CDR3 is CATSKLAGGSRSYEQYF. CDR3 coding DNA: TGTGCCACCAGCAAGTTAGCGGGAGGATCAAGGTCCTACGAGCAGTACTTC.

This rearrangement joins TRBV5-1 to TRBJ1-1; maybe TRBD1 (6 bases). The V gene lost 1 base and the J gene lost 2 bases, with 9 bases spanning the gap. The CDR3 consists of 14 residues. The germline V gene has CDR1 SGHRS and CDR2 YFSETQ. CDR3 bases: TGCGCCAGCAGCTTGACCGGGACAAACACTGAAGCTTTCTTT. Protein sequence: CASSLTGTNTEAFF.

The rearrangement joins TRBV6-4 to TRBJ2-5, with 7 bases identical to TRBD1. This CDR3 is 15 amino acids long. The germline V gene has CDR1 MRHNA and CDR2 SNTAGT. With 6 bases clipped from V and 2 bases from J, the junction kept 9 bases outside the gene matches. The CDR3 protein is CASRTNRDRQETQYF. The CDR3 coding sequence is TGTGCCAGCAGGACCAATCGGGACAGACAAGAGACCCAGTACTTC.

DNA for the CDR3: TGCGCCAGCAGCCCTCGGAGACAGGGGTACGAGCAGTACTTC. Amino acids: CASSPRRQGYEQYF. The J gene is TRBJ2-7, the V gene TRBV5-1, with 8 nucleotides matching TRBD1. The CDR3 contains 14 residues. The V gene end was trimmed by 4 bases and the J gene end by 4 bases; junction bases not matched to a gene: 7. CDR1 SGHRS and CDR2 YFSETQ come from the germline V gene.

The chain links TRBV7-9 to TRBJ2-1, with a weak D call TRBD2 (6 bases). With 5 bases removed from V and 6 bases from J, the gap between germline ends came to 14 bases. From germline, CDR1 is SEHNR and CDR2 FQNEAQ (reference sequence). The CDR3 loop spans 14 amino acids. As DNA, the CDR3 is TGTGCCAGCAGCCCTTCCGGGACTCCCAATGAGCAGTTCTTC. The encoded protein is CASSPSGTPNEQFF.

The chain links TRBV27 to TRBJ2-1; the D is unclear. CDR1 and CDR2 from the germline V gene are MNHEY and SMNVEV (reference sequence). The ends were cut back, 3 bases at V and 6 bases at J, with 9 bases in the middle. CDR3 size: 13 residues. CDR3 residues: CASSFLPFNEQFF. The CDR3 DNA reads as TGTGCCAGCAGTTTCCTCCCTTTCAATGAGCAGTTCTTC.

This clone was recorded only once. J is TRBJ2-2 and V is TRBV6-1, with D perhaps assigned TRBD1 or TRBD2 (5 bases each). Trimming shortened V by 6 bases and J by 7 bases, and 12 bases separated the two germline ends. This CDR3 region has 13 residues. CDR1 is MNHNS, CDR2 SASEGT, per germline. The CDR3 sequence is CASSRGDIGELFF. CDR3 sequence (DNA): TGTGCCAGCAGCCGGGGCGACATCGGGGAGCTGTTTTTT.

In DNA, the CDR3 is TGTGCCAGCGTCAGGGGCTACGAGCAGTACTTC. This translates into CASVRGYEQYF. This chain joins TRBV7-9 and TRBJ2-7; TRBD1 might be the D (6 bases). The V gene's germline CDR1 is SEHNR and CDR2 FQNEAQ (reference sequence). This CDR3 is built from 11 residues. V dropped 8 bases and J dropped 3 bases, with 8 bases sitting between them.

The chain is built from TRBV29-1 and TRBJ2-5; 7 positions match TRBD1. Germline V gene data show CDR1 as SQVTM and CDR2 as ANQGSEA. CDR3 length: 17 residues. The ends lost 7 bases at V and 4 bases at J; junction bases unmatched: 21. CDR3 in DNA: TGCAGCGGTTCGACAGGGTCCATTGGAGGAGGAGTAGAGACCCAGTACTTC. Its translation is CSGSTGSIGGGVETQYF.

The table lists this clone with a count of one. The J gene is TRBJ1-2, the V gene TRBV5-1, with no clear D. This CDR3 spans 14 amino acids. The V end was cut by 0 bases, the J end by 5 bases, with 11 bases between. The germline V gene has CDR1 SGHRS and CDR2 YFSETQ. The CDR3 reads CASSLGGIQYGYTF. CDR3 coding DNA: TGCGCCAGCAGCTTGGGCGGTATACAGTATGGCTACACCTTC.

The chain combines TRBV19 with TRBJ2-7, with TRBD2 matching over 8 bases. J lost 5 bases, V lost 6 bases, and 9 bases had no gene match. The germline V gene encodes CDR1 LNHDA and CDR2 SQIVND (reference sequence). This CDR3 has 14 residues. The CDR3 nucleotides are TGTGCCAGTAGCCTCTTACGGGGGGGCAACGAGCAGTACTTC. Protein: CASSLLRGGNEQYF.

The chain links TRBV27 to TRBJ1-1; no clear D gene. V dropped 6 bases and J dropped 1 base, with 3 bases sitting between them. This CDR3 region has 11 residues. The V gene's germline CDR1 is MNHEY and CDR2 SMNVEV (reference sequence). CDR3 bases: TGTGCCAGCAGAACGAACACTGAAGCTTTCTTT. As protein: CASRTNTEAFF.

This chain connects TRBV11-2 to TRBJ1-1; D is perhaps TRBD1 (5 bases). The germline V gene has CDR1 SGHAT and CDR2 FQNNGV. Trimming removed 7 bases at V and 5 bases at J, with 26 bases between. There are 17 residues in the CDR3. Here the CDR3 DNA reads TGTGCCAGCATCCCTACGAGTTGGGGTCTAAGGGGAACTGAAGCTTTCTTT. Encoded protein: CASIPTSWGLRGTEAFF.

The chain has TRBV7-9 and TRBJ2-7; D is uncertain. CDR1 is SEHNR and CDR2 is FQNEAQ in the germline V gene (reference sequence). The V gene lost 4 bases and the J gene lost 3 bases, with 7 bases spanning the gap. The CDR3 consists of 12 residues. The CDR3 region is CASSSPSYEQYF. The DNA of the CDR3 is TGTGCCAGCAGCTCCCCCAGCTACGAGCAGTACTTC.

The chain uses TRBV5-1 and TRBJ1-1; tentatively, D is TRBD1 (6 bases). Germline V gene data show CDR1 as SGHRS and CDR2 as YFSETQ. The CDR3 is 13 amino acids. Trimming removed 3 bases from V and 2 bases from J, with 8 bases in between. The chain's CDR3 is CASSWDTNTEAFF. The DNA of the CDR3 is TGCGCCAGCAGCTGGGACACTAACACTGAAGCTTTCTTT.

The chain joins TRBV21-1 to TRBJ2-4; the table's D call of TRBD2 was not tested on the DNA. TRBV21-1 counts as a pseudogene. This CDR3 comprises 20 residues. The CDR3 protein is CASSKVGAGGRWVAKNIQYF. The CDR3 DNA reads as TGTGCCAGCAGCAAAGTGGGAGCGGGAGGGAGGTGGGTGGCCAAAAACATTCAGTACTTC.

The V gene is TRBV7-3, the J gene TRBJ2-3; 9 bases line up with TRBD2. From germline, CDR1 is SGHTA and CDR2 FQGTGA. V dropped 6 bases and J dropped 5; count of bases not matched to a gene: 12. The CDR3 consists of 16 residues. As DNA, the CDR3 is TGTGCCAGCAGTTTTTATCCGCGGGAGGGCCTAGATACGCAGTATTTT. Its protein is CASSFYPREGLDTQYF.

A single count supports this clone. The chain joins TRBV27 to TRBJ1-5; no firm D call. The CDR3 loop spans 14 amino acids. Germline CDR1 is MNHEY and CDR2 is SMNVEV (reference sequence). V was trimmed by 5 bases and J by 11 bases, leaving 19 bases between them. The CDR3 DNA follows: TGTGCCAGCAGTCCCTTGGACCGGGAATCAGCCCAGCATTTT. As protein: CASSPLDRESAQHF.

This rearrangement joins TRBV7-9 to TRBJ1-2; no clear D gene. V was shortened by 1 base and J by 7 bases, with 7 bases between the two germline ends. The length of the CDR3 is 12 residues. Germline V gives CDR1 SEHNR, CDR2 FQNEAQ (reference sequence). The CDR3 DNA reads as TGTGCCAGCAGCTTAGAAGTGGGTGGCTACACCTTC. The encoded protein is CASSLEVGGYTF.

The V gene is TRBV27, the J gene TRBJ2-7; no definite D call. Germline-derived CDR1 and CDR2 are MNHEY and SMNVEV (reference sequence). The CDR3 totals 13 residues. The V end lost 0 bases, the J end lost 1 base, and 4 bases lay between the germline ends. CDR3 nucleotides: TGTGCCAGCAGTTTATCTCCTTCCTACGAGCAGTACTTC. Amino acid sequence: CASSLSPSYEQYF.